This T cell receptor beta chain derives from a study of tumor-infiltrating lymphocytes in primary liver carcinoma. The authors took blood RNA from unsorted whole blood and also extracted germline DNA. Roughly 3.7 milliliters of peripheral blood were gathered ahead of the operation. TCR beta cDNA was made from 400 to 600 ng total RNA with a constant-region primer. Generation of the TCR beta libraries relied on three nested multiplex PCR rounds using slightly modified ARM-PCR. Use of TRBV1-TRBV30 forward primers with a C-beta reverse primer characterized the first two PCR rounds, which lasted around 11 cycles each. In TCRdb, the multiplex PCR reads were re-called with MiXCR into one record per CDR3 protein. The table lists about 180,000 distinct CDR3 sequences, less than 65% of them singletons. Findings and caveats of the study: Tumor region pairs shared more overlap than did tumor-adjacent and tumor-blood pairs.

The CDR3 extends over 16 amino acids. The germline gives CDR1 MGHRA, CDR2 YSYEKL. V lost 0 bases and J 0 bases, leaving 9 bases between the germline ends. As concerns this clonotype: Its antigen is not known.

The sample comprised peripheral blood. The source of this sequence is a man aged 35 to 55 with primary liver carcinoma and hepatitis B virus infection. The chain has TRBV4-1 and TRBJ1-3; D not resolved. CDR3 in amino acids: CASSQDFRRSGNTIYF. In nucleotides, the CDR3 is TGCGCCAGCAGCCAAGATTTTCGGCGCTCTGGAAACACCATATATTTT.